This TCR beta chain was sequenced for a study of cytomegalovirus exposure and HLA in healthy donors. General study points: Presence/absence analyses supposed approximately even sequencing depth among donors. The HLA-A and HLA-B alleles of most subjects were reportedly predicted accurately from TCR beta sequences.

Regarding this clone: The antigen is undetermined.

Trimming removed 5 bases from V and 7 bases from J; junction bases left unmatched: 4. The CDR3 is 12 amino acids. Germline values: CDR1 MNHEY, CDR2 SVGAGI. In the PCR, 60 Vbeta and 13 Jbeta primers were used. Some clones are missing from TCRdb's copy, which holds only in-frame ones; the method was immunoSEQ multiplex PCR. The table shows fewer than 250,000 clones, with 83% occurring only once. The sequence derives from a girl aged 5 to 17 in good health and CMV-seronegative. V is TRBV6-5 and J is TRBJ1-1, with 7 bases fitting TRBD1. Sequences were obtained from PBMCs. Here the CDR3 DNA reads TGTGCCAGCAGTCGCAGGGGGAGTGAAGCTTTCTTT. This sequence encodes CASSRRGSEAFF.